One sample yielded the 20 T cell receptor beta chains listed below, sequenced in a study of T-cell reconstitution after alpha-beta-depleted transplantation in children. Unique molecular identifiers featured in how the TCRbeta library was prepared. TCRdb re-called the PCR reads through MiXCR, storing one row per CDR3 protein. The sample consists of 190,000 or so distinct CDR3 sequences, more than 12% of them appearing once. The sequences come from PBMCs from the stem cell graft donor, collected from the stem cell graft. Source of these receptors: a human donor who donated a stem cell graft to a child with acute lymphoblastic leukemia.

This clonotype was detected ten times or more. CDR3 amino acids: CSVGDYRATDTQYF. The CDR3 coding sequence is TGCAGCGTTGGGGACTATCGGGCCACAGATACGCAGTATTTT. The rearrangement links TRBV29-1 to TRBJ2-3; TRBD2 matches 7 bases. There are 14 residues in the CDR3. CDR1 is SQVTM and CDR2 is ANQGSEA in the germline V gene. V dropped 4 bases and J dropped 2; count of bases not matched to a gene: 6.

At least ten counts were recorded for this clonotype. The rearrangement joins TRBV25-1 to TRBJ2-1, with TRBD1 matching over 7 bases. Germline loops: CDR1 MGHDK, CDR2 SYGVNS. V lost 5 bases to trimming and J lost 0 bases; unmatched junction nucleotides: 13. This CDR3 is built from 18 residues. The CDR3 nucleotides read TGTGCCAGCAGTCCTTGGGTATCAAACAGGGGCTCCTACAATGAGCAGTTCTTC. Its protein product is CASSPWVSNRGSYNEQFF.

This clonotype has at least ten counts. This rearrangement joins TRBV5-1 to TRBJ2-7, with 9 bases matching TRBD1. V shed 7 bases, J shed 2 bases, and the junction held 13 bases outside the gene matches. The CDR3 is made up of 16 amino acids. CDR1 SGHRS and CDR2 YFSETQ come from the germline V gene. CDR3 in DNA: TGCGCCAGCTGCCTCTCCTCGGGACAGGGCACCTACGAGCAGTACTTC. This encodes CASCLSSGQGTYEQYF.

This clonotype appeared many times. V gene TRBV10-3 combines with J gene TRBJ2-7, with 9 bases matching TRBD2. The V gene end was trimmed by 0 bases and the J gene end by 0 bases; junction bases not matched to a gene: 3. Per the germline V gene, CDR1 is ENHRY and CDR2 is SYGVKD. CDR3 length: 16 residues. The CDR3 protein is CAISESGSGSSYEQYF. In nucleotides, the CDR3 is TGTGCCATCAGTGAGTCGGGTAGCGGGAGCTCCTACGAGCAGTACTTC.

In this sample, this clonotype turned up many times. The genes are TRBV5-1 and TRBJ1-2; 7 positions agree with TRBD1. V lost 3 bases and J lost 2; bases outside the gene matches: 4. The CDR3 spans 14 residues. Germline loops: CDR1 SGHRS, CDR2 YFSETQ. The chain's CDR3 is CASSSGTVNYGYTF. In DNA, the CDR3 is TGCGCCAGCAGCTCTGGGACAGTAAACTATGGCTACACCTTC.

This clonotype was counted many times. The chain employs TRBV5-1 and TRBJ1-2; 11 bases fit TRBD1. In germline, CDR1 is SGHRS, CDR2 YFSETQ. With 5 bases clipped from V and 2 bases from J, the junction kept 8 bases outside the gene matches. CDR3 length equals 16 residues. Here the CDR3 DNA reads TGCGCCAGCAGTTGGACAGGGGGCGCGGACAACTATGGCTACACCTTC. It codes for CASSWTGGADNYGYTF.

This clonotype occurred many times. The genes are TRBV12-3 or TRBV12-4 and TRBJ1-1; 8 bases are shared with TRBD1. The CDR3 extends over 15 amino acids. J was trimmed by 0 bases and V by 5 bases; bases with no gene match: 5. The CDR3 sequence is CASSPRGPMNTEAFF. As DNA, the CDR3 is TGTGCCAGCAGTCCCAGGGGGCCAATGAACACTGAAGCTTTCTTT.

At least ten counts were recorded for this clonotype. The V gene is TRBV5-6, the J gene TRBJ2-7; 7 bases are shared with TRBD1. CDR1 and CDR2 from the germline V gene are SGHDT and YYEEEE. After removal of 4 bases from V and 4 bases from J, the junction contained 8 bases not matched to a gene. The CDR3 length is 14 residues. CDR3 nucleotides: TGTGCCAGCAGCAGAGGGACAGCCCAATACGAGCAGTACTTC. Translating it yields CASSRGTAQYEQYF.

V and J are TRBV24-1 and TRBJ2-3, with TRBD2 matching over 11 bases. The V gene end was trimmed by 6 bases and the J gene end by 6 bases; junction bases not matched to a gene: 10. Germline V gene data show CDR1 as KGHDR and CDR2 as SFDVKD. The CDR3 loop spans 16 amino acids. The CDR3 protein is CATSSSTSGTGDTQYF. DNA for the CDR3: TGTGCCACCAGTAGCTCGACTAGCGGGACGGGTGATACGCAGTATTTT.

The chain is built from TRBV20-1 and TRBJ2-7; TRBD1 might be the D (5 bases). V shed 1 base and J shed 0 bases, with 13 bases lying between them. Germline lookup yields CDR1 DFQATT and CDR2 SNEGSKA (reference sequence). CDR3 size: 15 residues. CDR3 in amino acids: CSARGKMTVSYEQYF. DNA of the CDR3: TGCAGTGCTAGAGGTAAGATGACAGTCTCCTACGAGCAGTACTTC.

This clonotype came up many times. The chain is built from TRBV27 and TRBJ2-2, with 8 positions matching TRBD1. The CDR3 is 15 residues long. Germline V gene lookup returns CDR1 MNHEY and CDR2 SMNVEV (reference sequence). V shed 3 bases, J shed 3 bases, and the junction held 3 bases outside the gene matches. CDR3 nucleotide sequence: TGTGCCAGCAGTTTTTGGACAGGGTACACCGGGGAGCTGTTTTTT. Protein product: CASSFWTGYTGELFF.

This clonotype was seen ten or more times. This sequence joins TRBV29-1 and TRBJ2-2, with no clear D. Trimming removed 5 bases from V and 3 bases from J, with 13 bases in between. Germline V gene sequence: CDR1 SQVTM, CDR2 ANQGSEA. The CDR3 runs 14 residues. The CDR3 DNA reads TGCAGCGTTCCGGCCCTTGACTACACCGGGGAGCTGTTTTTT. Its protein is CSVPALDYTGELFF.

This clonotype was seen at least ten times. The chain has TRBV13 and TRBJ2-5; TRBD2 matches at 15 bases. V lost 5 bases, J lost 6 bases, and 10 bases stayed unmatched. CDR3 length: 17 residues. CDR1 and CDR2 (germline): PRHDT, FYEKMQ (reference sequence). The CDR3 loop is CASSVKTGTSGRKTQYF. DNA for the CDR3: TGTGCCAGCAGCGTAAAAACCGGGACTAGCGGGAGGAAGACCCAGTACTTC. Combining the CDR3 with reference TRBV13 and TRBJ2-5 gives the whole variable domain AAGVIQSPRHLIKEKRETATLKCYPIPRHDTVYWYQQGPGQDPQFLISFYEKMQSDKGSIPDRFSAQQFSDYHSELNMSSLELGDSALYFCASSVKTGTSGRKTQYFGPGTRLLVL.

This clonotype was counted ten times or more. This chain joins TRBV12-3 or TRBV12-4 and TRBJ1-4; D gene ambiguous. Trimming shortened V by 7 bases and J by 9 bases, and 21 bases separated the two germline ends. The CDR3 contains 15 residues. Here the CDR3 reads CASTLRTGLIKKLFF. CDR3 DNA: TGTGCCAGCACCCTTAGGACCGGACTCATCAAAAAACTGTTTTTT.

V is TRBV30 and J is TRBJ1-1; TRBD1 might be the D (5 bases). The CDR3 has 13 amino acids. Germline values: CDR1 GTSNPN, CDR2 SVGIG (reference sequence). V was cut by 5 bases and J by 0 bases, with 10 bases left in between. The CDR3 region is CAWDTGMNTEAFF. In DNA, the CDR3 is TGTGCCTGGGATACAGGTATGAACACTGAAGCTTTCTTT.

This clonotype showed up many times. The chain is built from TRBV5-1 and TRBJ2-3; unclear D gene. Germline values: CDR1 SGHRS, CDR2 YFSETQ. The CDR3 length is 14 residues. V shed 2 bases and J shed 2 bases, with 9 bases lying between them. The CDR3 spells CASSLSRYTDTQYF. As DNA, the CDR3 is TGCGCCAGCAGCTTAAGTCGGTACACAGATACGCAGTATTTT.

The V gene is TRBV3-1, the J gene TRBJ2-1; 9 positions match TRBD1. The CDR3 consists of 15 residues. Germline V CDR1 and CDR2: LGHDT, YNNKEL (reference sequence). Trimming at V came to 3 bases and at J to 4 bases, leaving 4 bases not matched to a gene. In DNA form, the CDR3 reads TGTGCCAGCAGCCATGACAGGGGGAATTACAATGAGCAGTTCTTC. It translates to CASSHDRGNYNEQFF.

The sample holds many counts of this clonotype. The V gene is TRBV29-1, the J gene TRBJ2-1; 7 bases fit TRBD1. Germline lookup yields CDR1 SQVTM and CDR2 ANQGSEA. Unmatched junction bases numbered 5, after V lost 7 bases and J lost 2 bases. The CDR3 sequence is 13 residues long. CDR3 nucleotides: TGCAGCGGCCACAGGGGAACCTACAATGAGCAGTTCTTC. Its protein product is CSGHRGTYNEQFF.

The chain has TRBV5-6 and TRBJ2-1, with 8 bases that match TRBD2. The CDR3 runs to 14 residues. Germline CDR1 is SGHDT and CDR2 is YYEEEE. With 3 bases clipped from V and 5 bases from J, the junction kept 4 bases outside the gene matches. The CDR3 loop reads CASSWGSGDNEQFF. In DNA, the CDR3 is TGTGCCAGCAGCTGGGGTAGCGGGGACAATGAGCAGTTCTTC.

This clonotype has a count of ten or more. The chain links TRBV21-1 to TRBJ1-5; whether TRBD1, the table's D call, matches the DNA was not checked. TRBV21-1 constitutes a pseudogene. CDR3 size: 15 residues. CDR3 nucleotide sequence: TGTGCCAGCAGCACCCGACAGGACCTCAATCAGCCCCAGCATTTT. It specifies CASSTRQDLNQPQHF.